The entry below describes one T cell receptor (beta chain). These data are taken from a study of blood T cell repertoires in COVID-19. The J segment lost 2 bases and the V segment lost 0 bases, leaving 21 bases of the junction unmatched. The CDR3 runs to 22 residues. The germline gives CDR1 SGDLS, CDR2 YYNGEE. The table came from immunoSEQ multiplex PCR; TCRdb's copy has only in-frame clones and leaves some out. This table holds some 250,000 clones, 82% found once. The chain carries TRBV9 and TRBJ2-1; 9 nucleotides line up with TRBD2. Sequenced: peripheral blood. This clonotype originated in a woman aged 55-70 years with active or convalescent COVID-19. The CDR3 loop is CASSVGDSGGLLLASTYNEQFF. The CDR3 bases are TGTGCCAGCAGCGTAGGAGACAGCGGGGGGCTCTTGTTGGCCTCTACCTACAATGAGCAGTTCTTC.